A single sample gave rise to the 28 T cell receptor beta chains below, sequenced in a study of naive and memory T cell subsets. The beta constant-region primer was an equimolar mix of two oligonucleotides covering TRBC1 and TRBC2. Nested alpha and beta constant-region primers with the SP2 primer drove four PCR rounds on ligated cDNA. TCRdb fed the UMI-ligation and nested PCR reads into MiXCR, producing one record per CDR3 protein. The sample contains over 110,000 distinct CDR3 sequences, approximately 20% of which appear only once. Overall study results and limits: A few larger clonotypes appeared in naive repertoires, especially CD8, possibly memory cells re-expressing CD45RA.

Their antigens are not known. Sequences were obtained from naive CD8+ T cells from blood. The source is a human donor in good health.

The chain uses TRBV13 and TRBJ2-5; 7 bases are shared with TRBD2. The V segment lost 4 bases and the J segment 3 bases; nucleotides outside the gene matches: 5. This CDR3 comprises 14 residues. Germline V CDR1 and CDR2: PRHDT, FYEKMQ (reference sequence). The CDR3 nucleotides read TGTGCCAGCAGCTCCCGCCGGGGGGAAGAGACCCAGTACTTC. Its protein is CASSSRRGEETQYF.

The sample holds a few counts of this clonotype. V usage is TRBV7-9 and J usage is TRBJ1-5, with D possibly matching TRBD1 (5 bases). CDR1 and CDR2 from the germline V gene are SEHNR and FQNEAQ (reference sequence). Trimming shortened V by 1 base and J by 7 bases, and 8 bases separated the two germline ends. The CDR3 is 13 residues long. Written as DNA, the CDR3 is TGTGCCAGCAGCTTAGGGAGGGGCCAGCCCCAGCATTTT. Translation: CASSLGRGQPQHF.

The rearrangement joins TRBV19 to TRBJ1-1; tentative D call: TRBD1 (6 bases). V was clipped by 7 bases and J by 1 base, with 13 bases between them. CDR3 length: 14 residues. Germline V gives CDR1 LNHDA, CDR2 SQIVND (reference sequence). The DNA of the CDR3 is TGTGCCAGTACCCCCGGGGGACAGAACACTGAAGCTTTCTTT. Its protein product is CASTPGGQNTEAFF.

This clonotype has more than one count but fewer than ten. This chain uses TRBV19 with TRBJ2-7; no reliable D call. Germline-derived CDR1 and CDR2 are LNHDA and SQIVND (reference sequence). Trimming removed 3 bases at V and 3 bases at J, with 9 bases between. This CDR3 has 13 amino acids. As DNA, the CDR3 is TGTGCCAGTAGTATTCAGGTACTCTACGAGCAGTACTTC. Protein sequence: CASSIQVLYEQYF.

The V gene is TRBV25-1, the J gene TRBJ2-7; the D is unclear. The CDR3 length is 14 residues. V gave up 1 base and J gave up 0 bases, with 7 bases separating them. The germline V gene encodes CDR1 MGHDK and CDR2 SYGVNS. Here the CDR3 DNA reads TGTGCCAGCAGTGAATTTTCGGACTCCTACGAGCAGTACTTC. This sequence encodes CASSEFSDSYEQYF.

This clonotype was seen at least ten times. V usage is TRBV4-3 and J usage is TRBJ2-5; TRBD2 is a possible D gene (5 bases). Germline V gene data show CDR1 as LGHNA and CDR2 as YSLEER. The germline V and J ends were trimmed by 0 bases and 6 bases, with 8 bases remaining between them. This CDR3 is 13 amino acids long. CDR3 DNA: TGCGCCAGCAGCCAAGATTCGGGGAAGACCCAGTACTTC. Translated, it gives CASSQDSGKTQYF.

This clonotype has just a few counts. The chain uses TRBV2 and TRBJ2-3; 9 nucleotides match TRBD1. With 2 bases clipped from V and 6 bases from J, the junction kept 6 bases outside the gene matches. CDR3 length: 15 amino acids. CDR1 and CDR2 (germline): SNHLY, FYNNEI. CDR3 sequence: CASSEMTGGMDTQYF. For the CDR3, the DNA is TGTGCCAGCAGTGAAATGACAGGGGGGATGGATACGCAGTATTTT. Complete variable domain (other parts from reference TRBV2 and TRBJ2-3): EPEVTQTPSHQVTQMGQEVILRCVPISNHLYFYWYRQILGQKVEFLVSFYNNEISEKSEIFDDQFSVERPDGSNFTLKIRSTKLEDSAMYFCASSEMTGGMDTQYFGPGTRLTVL.

Only a few counts were recorded for this clonotype. The gene calls are TRBV6-5 and TRBJ1-4, with D uncertain. Germline V gene lookup returns CDR1 MNHEY and CDR2 SVGAGI. Trimming pared 0 bases from V and 8 bases from J, leaving 16 bases between. CDR3 length: 16 amino acids. CDR3: CASSYSALAIGEKLFF. The CDR3 DNA reads TGTGCCAGCAGTTACTCTGCCCTAGCTATAGGGGAAAAACTGTTTTTT.

The chain couples TRBV27 to TRBJ2-3; 12 nucleotides align to TRBD2. The CDR3 is 15 amino acids. Looked up from germline, CDR1 is MNHEY and CDR2 is SMNVEV (reference sequence). V was pared by 7 bases and J by 6 bases, with 8 bases of the junction left unmatched. CDR3 sequence (DNA): TGTGCCAGCAAACCCGGGACTAGCGGGTTGGATACGCAGTATTTT. This gives the protein CASKPGTSGLDTQYF.

This clonotype showed up just a few times. This chain links TRBV2 with TRBJ1-2, with D perhaps TRBD1 (5 bases). CDR1 and CDR2 (germline): SNHLY, FYNNEI. The CDR3 is made up of 14 amino acids. V gave up 6 bases and J gave up 3 bases, with 14 bases separating them. DNA for the CDR3: TGTGCCAGCAGCGATGGGGACGGTTACTATGGCTACACCTTC. It translates to CASSDGDGYYGYTF.

The chain carries TRBV7-9 and TRBJ2-2; tentatively, D is TRBD1 (6 bases). Trimming took off 2 bases at V and 5 bases at J, with 15 bases between the two ends. The germline gives CDR1 SEHNR, CDR2 FQNEAQ (reference sequence). There are 16 residues in the CDR3. The CDR3 region is CASSLYTGTSTGELFF. The CDR3 DNA reads as TGTGCCAGCAGCTTATATACCGGGACATCTACCGGGGAGCTGTTTTTT.

This CDR3 is CASSQGGQGAAEQFF. The DNA for the CDR3 is TGCGCCAGCAGCCAAGGGGGGCAGGGGGCCGCTGAGCAGTTCTTC. The J gene is TRBJ2-1, the V gene TRBV4-3; 8 bases align to TRBD1. The CDR3 runs 15 residues. Germline trimming cut 1 base from V and 9 bases from J; bases unmatched to any gene: 8. Germline assignment: CDR1 LGHNA and CDR2 YSLEER.

The V call is TRBV12-3 or TRBV12-4, the J call TRBJ2-3; D is perhaps TRBD2 (6 bases). This CDR3 region has 20 residues. V was clipped by 4 bases and J by 0 bases, with 26 bases between them. CDR3 in DNA: TGTGCCAGCAGTTGGCGGGCTTCCCCCCAGGGCGGGACTAGCACAGATACGCAGTATTTT. Amino acid sequence: CASSWRASPQGGTSTDTQYF.

This clonotype has only a few counts. The J gene is TRBJ1-2, the V gene TRBV7-9, with a possible D match to TRBD1 (6 bases). The V gene lost 5 bases and the J gene lost 0 bases, with 16 bases spanning the gap. The CDR3 contains 16 residues. CDR1 SEHNR and CDR2 FQNEAQ come from the germline V gene (reference sequence). As DNA, the CDR3 is TGTGCCAGCAGCCGTCCACAGGGCCTGGCTAACTATGGCTACACCTTC. Its translation is CASSRPQGLANYGYTF.

This clonotype was observed at least ten times. CDR3 residues: CSVNRDTNNEQFF. In nucleotides, the CDR3 is TGCAGCGTTAACCGGGACACGAACAATGAGCAGTTCTTC. The V and J genes are TRBV29-1 and TRBJ2-1; D might be TRBD1 (6 bases). Trimming removed 5 bases at V and 5 bases at J, with 13 bases between. CDR1 is SQVTM and CDR2 is ANQGSEA in the germline V gene. This CDR3 has 13 residues.

In its sample, this clonotype was seen a few times. The chain couples TRBV7-9 to TRBJ1-6; D unresolved. Germline values: CDR1 SEHNR, CDR2 FQNEAQ (reference sequence). V shed 3 bases and J shed 8 bases, with 14 bases lying between them. The CDR3 covers 15 residues. For the CDR3, the DNA is TGTGCCAGCAGCTTGTATGAGATCTTGGATTCACCCCTCCACTTT. Translating it yields CASSLYEILDSPLHF. Based on the CDR3 plus reference TRBV7-9 and TRBJ1-6, the full variable domain is DTGVSQNPRHKITKRGQNVTFRCDPISEHNRLYWYRQTLGQGPEFLTYFQNEAQLEKSRLLSDRFSAERPKGSFSTLEIQRTEQGDSAMYLCASSLYEILDSPLHFGNGTRLTVT.

This clonotype was detected a few times. This rearrangement joins TRBV15 to TRBJ2-1; 7 bases are shared with TRBD1. Looked up from germline, CDR1 is LNHNV and CDR2 is YYDKDF (reference sequence). The V segment lost 5 bases and the J segment 4 bases; nucleotides outside the gene matches: 5. CDR3 length: 14 amino acids. The CDR3: CATSPEGAYNEQFF. For the CDR3, the DNA is TGTGCCACCAGCCCTGAGGGGGCTTACAATGAGCAGTTCTTC.

This chain links TRBV29-1 with TRBJ2-1; tentative D call: TRBD2 (5 bases). The CDR3 is 19 residues long. Germline-derived CDR1 and CDR2 are SQVTM and ANQGSEA. Trimming removed 0 bases at V and 8 bases at J, with 29 bases between. CDR3 residues: CSVEDLGEPRQGSGHEQFF. The DNA of the CDR3 is TGCAGCGTTGAAGATTTGGGAGAGCCCAGGCAAGGTAGTGGACATGAGCAGTTCTTC.

V and J are TRBV3-1 and TRBJ2-7, with 9 nucleotides matching TRBD2. Germline trimming cut 0 bases from V and 4 bases from J; bases unmatched to any gene: 4. CDR3 length: 15 residues. Germline CDR1 and CDR2: LGHDT and YNNKEL (reference sequence). DNA of the CDR3: TGTGCCAGCAGCCAAGAGGCGGGAGGGTCTTACGAGCAGTACTTC. Protein sequence: CASSQEAGGSYEQYF.

This chain links TRBV9 with TRBJ2-2; D uncertain. From germline, CDR1 is SGDLS and CDR2 YYNGEE. Trimming pared 3 bases from V and 1 base from J, leaving 10 bases between. The CDR3 runs to 15 residues. CDR3 nucleotide sequence: TGTGCCAGCAGCGCCGTGGTAGGGAACACCGGGGAGCTGTTTTTT. As protein: CASSAVVGNTGELFF. The full variable domain, with the rest looked up from reference TRBV9 and TRBJ2-2, is DSGVTQTPKHLITATGQRVTLRCSPRSGDLSVYWYQQSLDQGLQFLIQYYNGEERAKGNILERFSAQQFPDLHSELNLSSLELGDSALYFCASSAVVGNTGELFFGEGSRLTVL.

The rearrangement links TRBV14 to TRBJ2-1, with TRBD1 matching 7 bases. Germline V gene data show CDR1 as SGHDN and CDR2 as FVKESK. CDR3 length: 16 amino acids. V lost 1 base to trimming and J lost 3 bases; unmatched junction nucleotides: 6. This chain's CDR3 is CASSQGFGTDYNEQFF. CDR3 in DNA: TGTGCCAGCAGCCAAGGATTTGGGACAGACTACAATGAGCAGTTCTTC.

This clonotype was seen only a few times. J is TRBJ2-2 and V is TRBV18; unclear D gene. Per the germline V gene, CDR1 is KGHSH and CDR2 is LQKENI. Trimming pared 3 bases from V and 2 bases from J, leaving 13 bases between. The CDR3 totals 16 residues. The CDR3 is CASSPAPLDNTGELFF. As DNA, the CDR3 is TGTGCCAGCTCACCTGCACCGCTCGATAACACCGGGGAGCTGTTTTTT.

This clonotype occurred a few times. J is TRBJ2-2 and V is TRBV2; 8 bases match TRBD2. The germline V gene encodes CDR1 SNHLY and CDR2 FYNNEI. The CDR3 spans 16 residues. The J segment lost 3 bases and the V segment lost 3 bases, leaving 6 bases of the junction unmatched. The CDR3 DNA reads as TGTGCCAGCAGTGAGCCGGGACTAGTAGACACCGGGGAGCTGTTTTTT. Translated: CASSEPGLVDTGELFF.

The rearrangement joins TRBV10-3 to TRBJ2-1; D might be TRBD1 (6 bases). The V gene's germline CDR1 is ENHRY and CDR2 SYGVKD. This CDR3 comprises 15 residues. Between the trimmed V and J ends, which lost 6 bases and 1 base, there was a span of 13 bases. The CDR3 is CAISPAQGSYNEQFF. CDR3 nucleotides: TGTGCCATCAGCCCTGCACAGGGTTCCTACAATGAGCAGTTCTTC.

The chain combines TRBV6-2 or TRBV6-3 with TRBJ1-1; no clear D gene. The CDR3 is 15 amino acids. The germline V gene encodes CDR1 MNHEY and CDR2 SVGEGT. V lost 4 bases and J 4 bases, leaving 16 bases between the germline ends. This CDR3 reads CASSWLQGVGTEAFF. CDR3 bases: TGTGCCAGCAGTTGGTTACAAGGAGTGGGCACTGAAGCTTTCTTT.

The count of this clonotype is one. The chain carries TRBV5-5 and TRBJ2-1, with a tentative D call TRBD2 (5 bases). The germline V and J ends were trimmed by 5 bases and 5 bases, with 29 bases remaining between them. This CDR3 has 19 residues. The germline gives CDR1 SGHKS, CDR2 YYEKEE (reference sequence). CDR3 amino acids: CASSYKPSRSLVGDNEQFF. In nucleotides, the CDR3 is TGTGCCAGCAGTTATAAGCCTAGCAGGAGTCTCGTCGGGGACAATGAGCAGTTCTTC.

Only a few counts were recorded for this clonotype. J is TRBJ2-3 and V is TRBV12-3 or TRBV12-4, with D perhaps TRBD2 (5 bases). The V gene lost 6 bases and the J gene lost 0 bases, with 13 bases spanning the gap. This CDR3 region has 15 residues. The CDR3 DNA reads as TGTGCCAGCAGCTCCCCGTGGACTAGCACAGATACGCAGTATTTT. It is translated as CASSSPWTSTDTQYF.

In this sample, this clonotype turned up a few times. The chain combines TRBV25-1 with TRBJ2-5; D gene unclear. Trimming took 0 bases from V and 2 from J, leaving 7 bases between them. The germline V gene encodes CDR1 MGHDK and CDR2 SYGVNS. The CDR3 length is 14 residues. The CDR3 sequence: CASSEYSPQETQYF. DNA of the CDR3: TGTGCCAGCAGTGAATATTCCCCGCAAGAGACCCAGTACTTC.